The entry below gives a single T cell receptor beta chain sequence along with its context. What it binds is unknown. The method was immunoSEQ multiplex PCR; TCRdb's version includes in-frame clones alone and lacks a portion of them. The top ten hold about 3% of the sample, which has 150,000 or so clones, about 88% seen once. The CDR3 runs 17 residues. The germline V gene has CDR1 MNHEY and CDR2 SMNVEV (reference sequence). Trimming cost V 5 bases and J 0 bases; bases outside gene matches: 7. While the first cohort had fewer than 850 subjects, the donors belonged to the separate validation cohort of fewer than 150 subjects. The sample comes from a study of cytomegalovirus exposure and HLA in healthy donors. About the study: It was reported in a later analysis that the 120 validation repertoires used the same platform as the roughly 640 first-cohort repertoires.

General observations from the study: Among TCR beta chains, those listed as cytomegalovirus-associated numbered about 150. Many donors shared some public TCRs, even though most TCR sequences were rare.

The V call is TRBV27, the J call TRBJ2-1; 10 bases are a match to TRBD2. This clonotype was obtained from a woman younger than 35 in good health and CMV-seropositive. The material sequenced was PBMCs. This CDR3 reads CASSPRTSGYSYNEQFF. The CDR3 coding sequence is TGTGCCAGCAGTCCAAGGACTAGCGGCTACTCCTACAATGAGCAGTTCTTC.